This TCR beta chain was recorded in a study of immune evolution from preneoplasia to lung adenocarcinoma. The germline gives CDR1 KGHSH, CDR2 LQKENI. The V end lost 3 bases, the J end lost 7 bases, and 12 bases lay between the germline ends. There are 14 residues in the CDR3. Profiling relied on immunoSEQ multiplex PCR, and the TCRdb table lists in-frame clones only, not all of them. This table holds 4,500 to 5,500 clones, around 72% found once. By share, this clone counts as medium-sized. Its target is unknown. Study conclusions and caveats: Later-stage lesions seemingly showed higher T cell density and diversity than normal lung. Normal lung had the highest top T cell clone frequencies.

This chain connects TRBV18 to TRBJ1-4; a possible D gene is TRBD1 (5 bases). The sequenced sample consisted of FFPE adjacent normal lung tissue. This TCR came from an older donor with lung adenocarcinoma. The CDR3 coding sequence is TGTGCCAGCTCACCTTCCCAAAGGGGTGAAAAACTGTTTTTT. This translates into CASSPSQRGEKLFF. The full variable domain, with the rest looked up from reference TRBV18 and TRBJ1-4, is NAGVMQNPRHLVRRRGQEARLRCSPMKGHSHVYWYRQLPEEGLKFMVYLQKENIIDESGMPKERFSAEFPKEGPSILRIQQVVRGDSAAYFCASSPSQRGEKLFFGSGTQLSVL.